This TCR beta chain was obtained from a study of human thymus T cells. Comment on this clone: No antigen is known for it.

Notes on the study in general: Overlap was high between thymic repertoires from unrelated individuals, as reported in related research. Within thymic and blood repertoires, V and J gene usage appeared to be biased.

The table came from immunoSEQ multiplex PCR; TCRdb's copy has only in-frame clones and leaves some out. The sample shows approximately 70,000 clones, approximately 95% of them seen only once. V was clipped by 2 bases and J by 6 bases, with 6 bases between them. The CDR3 sequence is 12 residues long. Germline CDR1 reads MNHEY; CDR2 reads SMNVEV (reference sequence). Resections obtained during corrective heart surgery supplied the thymus tissue. It was healthy Finnish infants having corrective surgery for congenital heart defects who were the donors. The V call is TRBV27, the J call TRBJ2-3; D unclear. This clonotype was obtained from a girl less than two years old with a congenital heart defect but otherwise immunologically healthy. Sequenced sample: thymus tissue. CDR3 DNA sequence: TGTGCCAGCAGTTTAGTGGGGGATACGCAGTATTTT. It codes for CASSLVGDTQYF.